Presented here are 5 T cell receptor beta chains from one specimen sequenced in a study of T-cell memory formation after mild COVID-19. TCRdb redid the calling of the 5' RACE reads with MiXCR, one entry per CDR3 protein. The sample has about 180,000 distinct CDR3 sequences, roughly 18% seen once. The sequencing input was PBMCs or a T cell subset sorted from them (not recorded which). Receptor source: a man aged 18 to 29 who had mild COVID-19 (a few samples of this study predate the infection). Cell type and time point are not known.

The V call is TRBV12-3 or TRBV12-4, the J call TRBJ2-2; D is possibly TRBD1 (5 bases). There are 15 residues in the CDR3. Trimming pared 5 bases from V and 3 bases from J, leaving 13 bases between. The CDR3: CASSPSAGYTGELFF. As DNA, the CDR3 is TGTGCCAGCAGTCCTAGTGCAGGGTACACCGGGGAGCTGTTTTTT.

The V and J genes are TRBV9 and TRBJ1-2, with D maybe TRBD1 (5 bases). CDR3 size: 13 residues. Looked up from germline, CDR1 is SGDLS and CDR2 is YYNGEE. The V gene lost 1 base and the J gene lost 5 bases, with 9 bases spanning the gap. DNA for the CDR3: TGTGCCAGCAGCGTATCCGGGGGATATGGCTACACCTTC. Translated, it gives CASSVSGGYGYTF.

The chain links TRBV6-2 or TRBV6-3 to TRBJ2-1; D remains ambiguous. Germline V gene sequence: CDR1 MNHEY, CDR2 SVGEGT. The CDR3 totals 11 residues. V was clipped by 1 base and J by 9 bases, with 4 bases between them. Here the CDR3 DNA reads TGTGCCAGCAGTTACTGGCGTGAGCAGTTCTTC. It translates to CASSYWREQFF.

This clonotype was observed a handful of times. The chain is built from TRBV9 and TRBJ1-3; tentative D call: TRBD1 (5 bases). The ends were cut back, 3 bases at V and 0 bases at J, with 16 bases in the middle. The CDR3 sequence is 17 residues long. Germline loops: CDR1 SGDLS, CDR2 YYNGEE. The CDR3 spells CASSEAPGRSSGNTIYF. Written as DNA, the CDR3 is TGTGCCAGCAGCGAGGCGCCAGGGCGGTCCTCTGGAAACACCATATATTTT.

This clonotype has more than one count but fewer than ten. CDR3 residues: CATSRDGDTQYF. The CDR3 nucleotides read TGTGCCACCAGCAGAGATGGGGATACGCAGTATTTT. The V gene is TRBV15, the J gene TRBJ2-3; no firm D call. CDR3 length: 12 amino acids. Germline CDR1 and CDR2: LNHNV and YYDKDF (reference sequence). V lost 0 bases and J 6 bases, leaving 4 bases between the germline ends.